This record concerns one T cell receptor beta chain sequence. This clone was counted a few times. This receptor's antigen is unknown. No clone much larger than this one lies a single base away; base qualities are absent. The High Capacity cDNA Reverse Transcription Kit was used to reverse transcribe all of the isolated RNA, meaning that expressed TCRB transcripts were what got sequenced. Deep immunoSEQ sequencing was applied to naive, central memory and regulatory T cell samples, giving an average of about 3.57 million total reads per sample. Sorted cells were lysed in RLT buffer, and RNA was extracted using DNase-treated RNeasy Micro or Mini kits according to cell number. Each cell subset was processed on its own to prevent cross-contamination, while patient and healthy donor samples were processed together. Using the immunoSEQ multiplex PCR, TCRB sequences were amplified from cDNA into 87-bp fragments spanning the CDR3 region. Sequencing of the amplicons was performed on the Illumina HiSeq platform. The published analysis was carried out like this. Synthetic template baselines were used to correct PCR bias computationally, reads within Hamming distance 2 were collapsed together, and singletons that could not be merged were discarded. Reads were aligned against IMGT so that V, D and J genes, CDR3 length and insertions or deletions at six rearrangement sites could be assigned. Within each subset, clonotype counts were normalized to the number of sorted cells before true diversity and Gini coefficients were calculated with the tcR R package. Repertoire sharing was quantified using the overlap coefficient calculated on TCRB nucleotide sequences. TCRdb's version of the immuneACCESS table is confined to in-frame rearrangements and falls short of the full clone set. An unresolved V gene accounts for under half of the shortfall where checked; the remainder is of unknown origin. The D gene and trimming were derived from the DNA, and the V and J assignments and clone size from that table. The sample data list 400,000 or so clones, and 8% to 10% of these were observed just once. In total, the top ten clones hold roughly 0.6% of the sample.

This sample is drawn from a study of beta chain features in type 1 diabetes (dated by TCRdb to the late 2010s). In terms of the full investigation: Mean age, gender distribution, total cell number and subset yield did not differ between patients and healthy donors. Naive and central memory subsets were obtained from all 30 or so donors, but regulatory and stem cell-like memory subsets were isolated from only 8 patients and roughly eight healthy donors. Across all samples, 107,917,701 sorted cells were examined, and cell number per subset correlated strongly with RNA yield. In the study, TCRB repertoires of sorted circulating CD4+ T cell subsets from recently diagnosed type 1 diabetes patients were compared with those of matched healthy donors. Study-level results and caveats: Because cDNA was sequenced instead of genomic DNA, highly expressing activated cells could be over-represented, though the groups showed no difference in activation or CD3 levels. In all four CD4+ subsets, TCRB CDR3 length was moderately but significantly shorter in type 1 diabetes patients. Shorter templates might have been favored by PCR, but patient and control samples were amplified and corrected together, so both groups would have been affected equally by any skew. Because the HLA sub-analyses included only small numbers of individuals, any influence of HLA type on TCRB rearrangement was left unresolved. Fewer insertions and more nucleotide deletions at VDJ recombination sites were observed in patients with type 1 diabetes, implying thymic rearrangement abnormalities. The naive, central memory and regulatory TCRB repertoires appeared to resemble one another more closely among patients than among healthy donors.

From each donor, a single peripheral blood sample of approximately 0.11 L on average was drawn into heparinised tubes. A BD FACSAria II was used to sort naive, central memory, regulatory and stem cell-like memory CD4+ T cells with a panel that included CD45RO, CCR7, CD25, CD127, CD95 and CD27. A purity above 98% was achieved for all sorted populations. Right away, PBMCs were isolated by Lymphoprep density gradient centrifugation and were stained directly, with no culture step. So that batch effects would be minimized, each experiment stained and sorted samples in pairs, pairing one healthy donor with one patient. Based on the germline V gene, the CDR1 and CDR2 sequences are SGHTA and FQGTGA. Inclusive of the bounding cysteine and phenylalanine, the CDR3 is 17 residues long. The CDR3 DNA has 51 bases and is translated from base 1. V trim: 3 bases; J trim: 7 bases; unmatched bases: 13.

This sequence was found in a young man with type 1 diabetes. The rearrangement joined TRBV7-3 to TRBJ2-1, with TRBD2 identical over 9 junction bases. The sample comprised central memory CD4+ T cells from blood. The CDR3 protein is CASSFRASGALRNEQFF. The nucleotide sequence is TGTGCCAGCAGCTTTAGGGCTAGCGGGGCGCTAAGGAATGAGCAGTTCTTC.